This passage covers 18 T cell receptor beta chains from one sample sequenced in a study of T cell changes during pregnancy in multiple sclerosis. Assay used: immunoSEQ multiplex PCR; TCRdb lists only in-frame clones, some missing. The sample includes roughly 84,000 clones, about 94% seen only once; the top ten take roughly 1.4%. The sample was peripheral blood, taken in the third trimester of pregnancy. These receptors were collected from a female donor in good health, enrolled as a control in a pregnancy study.

This chain uses TRBV25-1 with TRBJ2-1, with D possibly TRBD2 on 5 matching bases. Per germline, CDR1 MGHDK and CDR2 SYGVNS. With 7 bases removed from V and 6 bases from J, the gap between germline ends came to 13 bases. This CDR3 is built from 13 residues. This chain's CDR3 is CASIASGGNEQFF. The CDR3 nucleotides read TGTGCCAGCATAGCGTCGGGTGGCAATGAGCAGTTCTTC.

V and J are TRBV18 and TRBJ2-1; 8 bases agree with TRBD2. The germline gives CDR1 KGHSH, CDR2 LQKENI. V trimming: 3 bases; J trimming: 8 bases; junction bases outside the gene matches: 9. CDR3 length: 15 amino acids. Written as DNA, the CDR3 is TGTGCCAGCTCACCGCCCAGCGGGAGTCCCCATGAGCAGTTCTTC. Translation: CASSPPSGSPHEQFF.

V is TRBV6-5 and J is TRBJ1-2; no definite D call. V dropped 8 bases and J dropped 3 bases, with 16 bases sitting between them. The CDR3 has 14 amino acids. CDR1 and CDR2 (germline): MNHEY, SVGAGI. This CDR3 reads CASARDPSYYGYTF. CDR3 in DNA: TGTGCCAGCGCTAGAGACCCGTCGTACTATGGCTACACCTTC.

V is TRBV4-1 and J is TRBJ2-3; 8 bases map to TRBD2. The CDR3 is 17 residues long. Germline lookup yields CDR1 MGHRA and CDR2 YSYEKL. Trimming at V came to 2 bases and at J to 2 bases, leaving 9 bases not matched to a gene. The CDR3 loop reads CASSQRGMTSATDTQYF. CDR3 DNA sequence: TGCGCCAGCAGCCAAAGGGGGATGACTAGCGCCACAGATACGCAGTATTTT.

The V call is TRBV28, the J call TRBJ2-7, with D possibly matching TRBD2 (5 bases). V was shortened by 3 bases and J by 6 bases, with 12 bases between the two germline ends. This CDR3 spans 13 amino acids. The germline V gene encodes CDR1 MDHEN and CDR2 SYDVKM. This CDR3 is CASSFGESGEQYF. Here the CDR3 DNA reads TGTGCCAGCAGTTTCGGGGAATCGGGCGAGCAGTACTTC.

The genes are TRBV5-6 and TRBJ2-1; tentative D call: TRBD2 (5 bases). Germline CDR1 and CDR2: SGHDT and YYEEEE. This CDR3 has 12 amino acids. V was shortened by 4 bases and J by 5 bases, with 7 bases between the two germline ends. The DNA for the CDR3 is TGTGCCAGCAGCCTGGGAGACAATGAGCAGTTCTTC. This gives the protein CASSLGDNEQFF.

This clone was picked up one time. The CDR3, as DNA: TGTGCCAGCTCACCCGAAGCCCCGGGCAGGGGGATGTTCTTC. Its translation: CASSPEAPGRGMFF. The genes are TRBV18 and TRBJ2-1; TRBD1 aligns across 7 bases. Unmatched junction bases numbered 14, after V lost 3 bases and J lost 15 bases. CDR3 length equals 14 residues. CDR1 and CDR2 from the germline V gene are KGHSH and LQKENI.

CDR3 DNA: TGTGCCAGCAGTCCCTCTCCCAACAGGGGTTACGCCTACAATGAGCAGTTCTTC. Protein product: CASSPSPNRGYAYNEQFF. The rearrangement links TRBV27 to TRBJ2-1, with 7 nucleotides matching TRBD1. CDR1 and CDR2 from the germline V gene are MNHEY and SMNVEV (reference sequence). This CDR3 is 18 amino acids long. The V and J ends lost 5 bases and 2 bases, in that order; junction bases with no gene match: 15.

The chain links TRBV9 to TRBJ2-4; D may be TRBD1 (6 bases). The V gene lost 2 bases and the J gene lost 0 bases, with 12 bases spanning the gap. This CDR3 has 16 amino acids. CDR1 and CDR2 from the germline V gene are SGDLS and YYNGEE. CDR3 DNA: TGTGCCAGCAGCGTCCGGGACACATTAGCCAAAAACATTCAGTACTTC. Its translation: CASSVRDTLAKNIQYF.

This chain joins TRBV4-1 and TRBJ2-3; D may be TRBD1 (6 bases). Germline V gene sequence: CDR1 MGHRA, CDR2 YSYEKL. V lost 0 bases and J 5 bases, leaving 18 bases between the germline ends. CDR3 length equals 17 residues. For the CDR3, the DNA is TGCGCCAGCAGCCAAGATGGGGGCCTAGGACGATTAGATACGCAGTATTTT. Translation: CASSQDGGLGRLDTQYF.

The chain couples TRBV2 to TRBJ2-3; 9 bases line up with TRBD2. V was pared by 4 bases and J by 6 bases, with 5 bases of the junction left unmatched. There are 14 residues in the CDR3. Germline assignment: CDR1 SNHLY and CDR2 FYNNEI. This chain's CDR3 is CASSGVAGADTQYF. For the CDR3, the DNA is TGTGCCAGCAGTGGGGTAGCGGGAGCGGATACGCAGTATTTT. Using reference TRBV2 and TRBJ2-3 for the parts outside the CDR3, the full variable domain is EPEVTQTPSHQVTQMGQEVILRCVPISNHLYFYWYRQILGQKVEFLVSFYNNEISEKSEIFDDQFSVERPDGSNFTLKIRSTKLEDSAMYFCASSGVAGADTQYFGPGTRLTVL.

This sequence joins TRBV5-1 and TRBJ2-5; a weak D match, TRBD2 (5 bases). In germline, CDR1 is SGHRS, CDR2 YFSETQ. V was trimmed by 0 bases and J by 4 bases, leaving 19 bases between them. The CDR3 contains 17 residues. CDR3 amino acids: CASSLAYEAVGRETQYF. CDR3 coding DNA: TGCGCCAGCAGCTTGGCCTATGAAGCGGTGGGTAGAGAGACCCAGTACTTC.

The chain joins TRBV2 to TRBJ2-7, with D perhaps matching TRBD2 (6 bases). V gave up 3 bases and J gave up 5 bases, with 14 bases separating them. Germline V lookup: CDR1 SNHLY, CDR2 FYNNEI. The CDR3 consists of 14 residues. CDR3 sequence reads: CASSDVLGGHEQYF. CDR3 DNA: TGTGCCAGCAGTGATGTTTTGGGGGGACACGAGCAGTACTTC.

The chain joins TRBV19 to TRBJ1-3, with unresolved D. The V gene's germline CDR1 is LNHDA and CDR2 SQIVND (reference sequence). This CDR3 spans 14 amino acids. V shed 5 bases and J shed 0 bases, with 8 bases lying between them. The CDR3 nucleotides are TGTGCCAGTAGTGAACTCCGCTCTGGAAACACCATATATTTT. Protein: CASSELRSGNTIYF.

This clone was observed a single time. This rearrangement joins TRBV28 to TRBJ2-7, with 10 bases lining up with TRBD1. CDR1 and CDR2 from the germline V gene are MDHEN and SYDVKM. The CDR3 is 17 residues long. V shed 1 base and J 3 bases; nucleotides not matched to a gene: 9. CDR3 region: CASSLYHHRDRGYEQYF. The CDR3 nucleotides are TGTGCCAGCAGTTTATACCATCACCGGGACAGGGGCTACGAGCAGTACTTC.

The gene calls are TRBV4-1 and TRBJ2-2; D perhaps matches TRBD2 (6 bases). V lost 4 bases to trimming and J lost 5 bases, with 14 bases between them. CDR1 MGHRA and CDR2 YSYEKL come from the germline V gene. This CDR3 comprises 15 residues. In DNA form, the CDR3 reads TGCGCCAGCAGCCCTCGGGACTTGGGGACCGGGGAGCTGTTTTTT. Protein sequence: CASSPRDLGTGELFF.

In this sample, this clone turned up once. This chain links TRBV21-1 with TRBJ1-2. TRBV21-1 is a known pseudogene. CDR3 length equals 15 residues. CDR3 amino acids: CASSKGGDVSYGYTF. CDR3 coding DNA: TGTGCCAGCAGCAAAGGAGGTGACGTGAGCTATGGCTACACCTTC.

The V gene is TRBV13, the J gene TRBJ2-7; 10 bases map to TRBD1. Trimming took 2 bases from V and 4 from J; bases not matched to a gene: 8. The CDR3 consists of 16 residues. The germline gives CDR1 PRHDT, CDR2 FYEKMQ (reference sequence). CDR3 DNA sequence: TGTGCCAGCAGCTTAAGGACAGGGGGATTAGTTTACGAGCAGTACTTC. Its translation is CASSLRTGGLVYEQYF.